This TCR beta chain was found in a study of identical twins. TCRdb re-analysed the 5' RACE reads in MiXCR, keeping a single row per CDR3 protein. The sample lists 400,000 to 550,000 distinct CDR3 sequences, approximately 14% occurring once. Germline V gene sequence: CDR1 MNHEY, CDR2 SVGEGT. Trimming stripped 8 bases from V and 2 bases from J, with 13 bases between. The CDR3 runs 13 residues. This sample was shared with a second study, whose subject was yellow fever vaccine responses in identical twins.

The sequence was collected from a woman aged 18-35 years in good health. The specimen was CD4+ T cells sorted from blood. This sequence joins TRBV6-2 or TRBV6-3 and TRBJ2-7; D might be TRBD1 (7 bases). CDR3 residues: CASLRDRPYEQYF. The DNA for the CDR3 is TGTGCCAGCCTGCGGGACAGACCCTACGAGCAGTACTTC.